Below are 14 T cell receptor beta chains sequenced from a single sample in a study of T cells in Graves' hyperthyroidism and ophthalmopathy. RNA transcripts served as the template for amplifying TCR beta CDR3 regions. During a first-round RT-PCR of the TCR CDR3, the HTBI primer set was used. MiXCR, applied by TCRdb to the multiplex PCR reads, yields one record per CDR3 protein. The repertoire holds over 450,000 distinct CDR3 sequences, roughly 17% seen once, with approximately 18% in the top ten. The material sequenced was blood. Every receptor here comes from a woman aged 18-29 years with Graves' ophthalmopathy.

This clonotype was recorded many times. V and J are TRBV12-3 or TRBV12-4 and TRBJ2-3, with TRBD2 matching 7 bases. After removal of 3 bases from V and 0 bases from J, the junction contained 9 bases not matched to a gene. The CDR3 is made up of 17 amino acids. Here the CDR3 reads CASSFDSARGSTDTQYF. As DNA, the CDR3 is TGTGCCAGCAGTTTTGATTCGGCGCGGGGGAGCACAGATACGCAGTATTTT.

This clonotype was seen many times. The chain is built from TRBV27 and TRBJ2-7, with D tentatively TRBD1 (6 bases). The CDR3 extends over 14 amino acids. V dropped 8 bases and J dropped 2 bases, with 16 bases sitting between them. CDR1 is MNHEY, CDR2 SMNVEV, per germline (reference sequence). CDR3 nucleotide sequence: TGTGCCAGCGGACTGACAGGAGCTACCTACGAGCAGTACTTC. It translates to CASGLTGATYEQYF.

The rearrangement joins TRBV5-4 to TRBJ2-7; 8 positions match TRBD2. Germline loops: CDR1 SGHNT, CDR2 YYREEE (reference sequence). The V gene end was trimmed by 0 bases and the J gene end by 2 bases; junction bases not matched to a gene: 7. There are 16 residues in the CDR3. CDR3 in amino acids: CASSLAAGGGTYEQYF. CDR3 nucleotide sequence: TGTGCCAGCAGCTTGGCCGCGGGGGGCGGGACCTACGAGCAGTACTTC.

Ten or more counts support this clonotype. This chain connects TRBV7-8 to TRBJ2-1; 7 nucleotides align to TRBD2. This CDR3 has 14 residues. V dropped 5 bases and J dropped 6; count of bases not matched to a gene: 7. Germline V gives CDR1 SGHVS, CDR2 FQNEAQ. The CDR3 DNA reads as TGTGCCAGCAGCCCGCCGGGACTACTCAATGAGCAGTTCTTC. Translation gives CASSPPGLLNEQFF.

This chain joins TRBV18 and TRBJ1-1; D ambiguous. This CDR3 has 17 amino acids. Germline lookup yields CDR1 KGHSH and CDR2 LQKENI. The V end lost 2 bases, the J end lost 5 bases, and 21 bases lay between the germline ends. The CDR3 here is CASSPAGFRLDNTEAFF. The CDR3 DNA sequence: TGTGCCAGCTCACCAGCAGGATTCAGGCTCGATAATACTGAAGCTTTCTTT.

This clonotype was counted at least ten times. J is TRBJ1-6 and V is TRBV2; D is perhaps TRBD1 (5 bases). Per the germline V gene, CDR1 is SNHLY and CDR2 is FYNNEI. The CDR3 is 15 residues long. V was shortened by 3 bases and J by 8 bases, with 14 bases between the two germline ends. CDR3 protein: CASSDSPGPDSPLHF. The CDR3 nucleotides read TGTGCCAGCAGTGATTCTCCAGGGCCAGATTCACCCCTCCACTTT.

This clonotype occurred many times. V is TRBV7-2 and J is TRBJ1-4; D possibly corresponds to TRBD1 (5 bases). CDR3 length: 15 amino acids. V lost 3 bases and J 4 bases, leaving 12 bases between the germline ends. CDR1 is SGHTA, CDR2 FQGNSA, per germline. The chain's CDR3 is CASSLAGTVNEKLFF. CDR3 bases: TGTGCCAGCAGCTTGGCCGGGACGGTTAATGAAAAACTGTTTTTT.

This clonotype showed up many times. The chain links TRBV6-1 to TRBJ2-7, with D perhaps matching TRBD1 (6 bases). Trimming pared 6 bases from V and 3 bases from J, leaving 15 bases between. This CDR3 is built from 14 residues. Germline CDR1 is MNHNS and CDR2 is SASEGT. The CDR3 loop is CASSAQGIRYEQYF. The CDR3 nucleotides are TGTGCCAGCAGCGCACAGGGTATTCGCTACGAGCAGTACTTC.

This clonotype was counted a few times. V gene TRBV7-3 combines with J gene TRBJ2-2; 7 bases fit TRBD1. V lost 4 bases, J lost 2 bases, and 10 bases stayed unmatched. Germline CDR1 reads SGHTA; CDR2 reads FQGTGA. CDR3 length: 17 residues. The CDR3 DNA follows: TGTGCCAGCAGCTACGACAGGGTTCAGGGAAACACCGGGGAGCTGTTTTTT. Translating gives CASSYDRVQGNTGELFF.

This clonotype was seen only a few times. The chain couples TRBV5-1 to TRBJ2-1; 8 bases line up with TRBD1. V lost 4 bases and J lost 0; bases outside the gene matches: 3. The CDR3 runs 15 residues. Germline CDR1 reads SGHRS; CDR2 reads YFSETQ. The CDR3 DNA reads TGCGCCAGCAGCGGACAGGGCCCCTCCTACAATGAGCAGTTCTTC. Its protein is CASSGQGPSYNEQFF.

This clonotype showed up many times. V gene TRBV3-1 combines with J gene TRBJ1-6, with D possibly matching TRBD1 (6 bases). The germline CDR1 and CDR2 sequences are LGHDT and YNNKEL (reference sequence). Trimming removed 2 bases at V and 4 bases at J, with 21 bases between. This CDR3 spans 19 amino acids. This chain's CDR3 is CASSQMTRGQLIYNSPLHF. The CDR3 DNA reads TGTGCCAGCAGCCAAATGACGCGAGGACAGCTCATTTATAATTCACCCCTCCACTTT.

The chain combines TRBV25-1 with TRBJ1-2; TRBD1 matches 8 bases. Germline V lookup: CDR1 MGHDK, CDR2 SYGVNS. The CDR3 loop spans 15 amino acids. V trimming: 2 bases; J trimming: 6 bases; junction bases outside the gene matches: 8. CDR3 DNA sequence: TGTGCCAGCAGTGAAGGACAGGGTTTAGGAAATGGCTACACCTTC. Protein product: CASSEGQGLGNGYTF.

The table lists this clonotype with many counts. The rearrangement uses TRBV5-1 and TRBJ2-3; weak D call: TRBD2 (6 bases). Germline V lookup: CDR1 SGHRS, CDR2 YFSETQ. This CDR3 has 15 amino acids. V lost 4 bases to trimming and J lost 3 bases, with 15 bases between them. CDR3 nucleotides: TGCGCCAGCAGCATAGCCGGGACTCGTACAGATACGCAGTATTTT. It specifies CASSIAGTRTDTQYF.

The V and J genes are TRBV28 and TRBJ1-4; TRBD1 matches at 8 bases. V shed 5 bases, J shed 7 bases, and the junction held 9 bases outside the gene matches. The CDR3 contains 15 residues. The germline gives CDR1 MDHEN, CDR2 SYDVKM. CDR3 residues: CASSPSPGQGEKLFF. The CDR3 coding sequence is TGTGCCAGCAGTCCATCCCCCGGACAGGGTGAAAAACTGTTTTTT.